The 10 T cell receptor beta chains below were found in one sample sequenced in a study of T cell changes during pregnancy in multiple sclerosis (dated by TCRdb to between 2018 and 2021). Libraries were made using the immunoSEQ multiplex PCR assay. The table comes from immuneACCESS by way of TCRdb, which keeps in-frame sequences with V and J called. Part of the clones is missing from these tables; in studies checked, under half for an unresolved V gene and the rest for unknown reasons. The sample records tens of thousands of clones, about 91% of which are singletons. More than 1.1% of the sample goes to the ten largest clones. The source material was peripheral blood, sampled after pregnancy. These receptors came from a female donor with multiple sclerosis, enrolled in a pregnancy study.

V gene TRBV4-2 combines with J gene TRBJ1-2; D perhaps matches TRBD1 (5 bases). The V gene's germline CDR1 is LGHNA and CDR2 YNFKEQ. The CDR3 is made up of 16 amino acids. V was shortened by 0 bases and J by 4 bases, with 15 bases between the two germline ends. In nucleotides, the CDR3 is TGTGCCAGCAGCCAAGATCGGTGGGGGGACCTCTATGGCTACACCTTC. It codes for CASSQDRWGDLYGYTF.

The V call is TRBV7-2, the J call TRBJ2-5, with 9 nucleotides matching TRBD1. Germline assignment: CDR1 SGHTA and CDR2 FQGNSA. The CDR3 length is 15 residues. V was pared by 5 bases and J by 1 base, with 5 bases of the junction left unmatched. CDR3 loop: CASSPQTGGQETQYF. CDR3 DNA sequence: TGTGCCAGCAGCCCTCAGACAGGGGGCCAAGAGACCCAGTACTTC.

The rearrangement uses TRBV7-2 and TRBJ1-2; TRBD1 agrees at 7 bases. The ends lost 5 bases at V and 8 bases at J; junction bases unmatched: 5. Germline V gives CDR1 SGHTA, CDR2 FQGNSA. The CDR3 contains 12 residues. The CDR3 DNA reads as TGTGCCAGCAGCGGATACAGGGGAGGCTACACCTTC. Protein sequence: CASSGYRGGYTF.

V usage is TRBV19 and J usage is TRBJ1-4; 7 bases match TRBD1. CDR1 is LNHDA, CDR2 SQIVND, per germline (reference sequence). V gave up 3 bases and J gave up 8 bases; unmatched junction bases: 6. The CDR3 is 14 residues long. CDR3 coding DNA: TGTGCCAGTAGTATGGGACAGCCGGGGGAAAAACTGTTTTTT. It is translated as CASSMGQPGEKLFF. The full variable domain, with the rest looked up from reference TRBV19 and TRBJ1-4, is DGGITQSPKYLFRKEGQNVTLSCEQNLNHDAMYWYRQDPGQGLRLIYYSQIVNDFQKGDIAEGYSVSREKKESFPLTVTSAQKNPTAFYLCASSMGQPGEKLFFGSGTQLSVL.

The genes are TRBV28 and TRBJ1-1, with 9 bases matching TRBD1. This CDR3 has 14 residues. CDR1 is MDHEN, CDR2 SYDVKM, per germline. V lost 3 bases, J lost 5 bases, and 4 bases stayed unmatched. The CDR3 is CASSFPGQGTEAFF. CDR3 bases: TGTGCCAGCAGTTTCCCGGGACAGGGTACTGAAGCTTTCTTT.

The chain combines TRBV5-1 with TRBJ2-7; TRBD2 matches at 7 bases. V dropped 2 bases and J dropped 6; count of bases not matched to a gene: 5. Germline V gene data show CDR1 as SGHRS and CDR2 as YFSETQ. The CDR3 totals 13 residues. The CDR3 protein is CASSFGLELEQYF. CDR3 nucleotides: TGCGCCAGCAGCTTCGGACTAGAACTCGAGCAGTACTTC.

The chain links TRBV15 to TRBJ1-2, with a tentative D call TRBD1 (6 bases). Per the germline V gene, CDR1 is LNHNV and CDR2 is YYDKDF (reference sequence). CDR3 length equals 14 residues. Trimming stripped 4 bases from V and 8 bases from J, with 17 bases between. The CDR3 loop is CATSTGERRGGYTF. DNA of the CDR3: TGTGCCACCAGCACAGGGGAGAGAAGAGGAGGCTACACCTTC.

V gene TRBV9 combines with J gene TRBJ2-2, with 7 bases aligning to TRBD1. CDR1 is SGDLS and CDR2 is YYNGEE in the germline V gene. V lost 6 bases to trimming and J lost 1 base; unmatched junction nucleotides: 6. The CDR3 totals 15 residues. CDR3 DNA sequence: TGTGCCAGCACCCCGACAGGGCGGAACACCGGGGAGCTGTTTTTT. Its protein is CASTPTGRNTGELFF.

The rearrangement joins TRBV9 to TRBJ2-1; perhaps TRBD2 as D (5 bases). Trimming shortened V by 2 bases and J by 7 bases, and 16 bases separated the two germline ends. The germline CDR1 and CDR2 sequences are SGDLS and YYNGEE. The CDR3 has 15 amino acids. This chain's CDR3 is CASSVYGDGGNEQFF. CDR3 in DNA: TGTGCCAGCAGCGTTTACGGGGATGGAGGTAATGAGCAGTTCTTC.

This clone was recorded a few times. The V and J genes are TRBV19 and TRBJ1-1; 8 bases agree with TRBD1. Germline V gene lookup returns CDR1 LNHDA and CDR2 SQIVND (reference sequence). This CDR3 contains 14 residues. The V segment lost 5 bases and the J segment 4 bases; nucleotides outside the gene matches: 6. The CDR3 DNA follows: TGTGCCAGTAGTTTTGCAGGGGGCGGCACTGAAGCTTTCTTT. It is translated as CASSFAGGGTEAFF.